Listed here are 5 T cell receptor beta chains from one sample, sequenced in a study of blood T cell repertoires in COVID-19. The data were produced by immunoSEQ multiplex PCR, yet TCRdb's version contains in-frame clones alone and is incomplete. The sample holds under 250,000 clones, approximately 83% seen once. Source material: peripheral blood. These receptors were collected from a woman in her 30s who had recovered from COVID-19.

The chain has TRBV19 and TRBJ2-5; TRBD2 matches 7 bases. CDR3 length: 15 residues. Germline assignment: CDR1 LNHDA and CDR2 SQIVND (reference sequence). Trimming removed 6 bases from V and 6 bases from J; junction bases left unmatched: 13. The CDR3 reads CASSSVEGGPQTQYF. The DNA for the CDR3 is TGTGCCAGTAGCTCCGTAGAGGGAGGGCCACAGACCCAGTACTTC.

The rearrangement uses TRBV5-1 and TRBJ1-2; 7 nucleotides line up with TRBD1. Trimming took 0 bases from V and 8 from J; bases not matched to a gene: 7. The CDR3 is 14 residues long. The germline CDR1 and CDR2 sequences are SGHRS and YFSETQ. CDR3 sequence reads: CASSLAVGGGGYTF. The CDR3 DNA reads TGCGCCAGCAGCTTGGCCGTAGGGGGCGGCGGCTACACCTTC.

The chain uses TRBV5-6 and TRBJ2-6; D is uncertain. Trimming took off 0 bases at V and 4 bases at J, with 8 bases between the two ends. The CDR3 has 15 residues. Germline loops: CDR1 SGHDT, CDR2 YYEEEE. The CDR3 reads CASSLESVGANVLTF. The CDR3 nucleotides read TGTGCCAGCAGCTTGGAGTCGGTCGGGGCCAACGTCCTGACTTTC.

The chain uses TRBV10-2 and TRBJ2-2; maybe TRBD2 (6 bases). V was shortened by 5 bases and J by 1 base, with 8 bases between the two germline ends. From germline, CDR1 is WSHSY and CDR2 SAAADI. This CDR3 comprises 14 residues. CDR3 nucleotide sequence: TGCGCCAGCAGTCTAGCGCAGAACACCGGGGAGCTGTTTTTT. Residues: CASSLAQNTGELFF.

The table lists this clone with a count of one. The chain combines TRBV7-9 with TRBJ2-3; TRBD1 is a possible D gene (5 bases). Germline V gene lookup returns CDR1 SEHNR and CDR2 FQNEAQ (reference sequence). V was cut by 2 bases and J by 6 bases, with 15 bases left in between. This CDR3 contains 15 residues. CDR3 amino acids: CASSLINQGRDTQYF. DNA of the CDR3: TGTGCCAGCAGCTTAATAAATCAGGGTAGGGATACGCAGTATTTT.